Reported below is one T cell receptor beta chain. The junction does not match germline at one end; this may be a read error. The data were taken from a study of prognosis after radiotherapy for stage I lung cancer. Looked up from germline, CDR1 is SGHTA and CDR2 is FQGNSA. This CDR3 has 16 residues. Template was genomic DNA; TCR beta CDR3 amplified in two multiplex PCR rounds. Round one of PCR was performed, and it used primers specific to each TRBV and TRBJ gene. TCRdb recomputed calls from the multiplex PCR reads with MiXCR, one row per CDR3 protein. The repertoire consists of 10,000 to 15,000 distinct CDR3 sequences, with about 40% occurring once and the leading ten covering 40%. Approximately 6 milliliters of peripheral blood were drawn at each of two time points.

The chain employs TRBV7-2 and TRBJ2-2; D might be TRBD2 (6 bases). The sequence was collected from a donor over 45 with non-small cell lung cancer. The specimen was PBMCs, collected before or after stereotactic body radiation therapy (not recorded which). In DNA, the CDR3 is TGTGCCAGCAGCATAGAGGGACTGGCGGTCACCTGGGAGCTGTTTTTT. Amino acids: CASSIEGLAVTWELFF.